One sample yielded the 32 T cell receptor beta chains listed below, sequenced in a study of cytomegalovirus exposure and HLA in healthy donors. The PCR employed 60 Vbeta primers together with 13 Jbeta primers. Profiling relied on immunoSEQ multiplex PCR, and the TCRdb table lists in-frame clones only, not all of them. The sample contains 150,000 to 200,000 clones, about 75% of which appear only once. The material sequenced was PBMCs. Every receptor here comes from a woman aged 50 to 60 in good health and CMV-seropositive.

This clone was counted a single time. V gene TRBV19 combines with J gene TRBJ1-2; maybe TRBD1 (5 bases). The CDR3 runs 16 residues. From germline, CDR1 is LNHDA and CDR2 SQIVND (reference sequence). The germline V and J ends were trimmed by 5 bases and 2 bases, with 18 bases remaining between them. CDR3 DNA sequence: TGTGCCAGTAGTCTACACCGGGTCGGGGGGAACTATGGCTACACCTTC. Protein product: CASSLHRVGGNYGYTF.

The table lists this clone with a few counts. V and J are TRBV5-1 and TRBJ2-7; maybe TRBD1 (6 bases). CDR3 length: 14 residues. Germline V gene data show CDR1 as SGHRS and CDR2 as YFSETQ. Trimming cost V 4 bases and J 2 bases, with 13 bases left between them. The CDR3 loop is CASSPGHPAYEQYF. For the CDR3, the DNA is TGCGCCAGCAGCCCGGGACACCCCGCCTACGAGCAGTACTTC.

This chain connects TRBV6-7 to TRBJ2-7, with a tentative D call TRBD2 (7 bases). TRBV6-7 is an ORF; its function is uncertain. There are 18 residues in the CDR3. Trimming took 2 bases from V and 3 from J, leaving 23 bases between them. The CDR3 DNA reads as TGTGCCAGCAGTTACCCCCAGTTGTGCGGGGGCGGGCTCTACGAGCAGTACTTC. This sequence encodes CASSYPQLCGGGLYEQYF.

This CDR3 is CASSVFGKGAPGELFF. DNA of the CDR3: TGTGCCAGCAGTGTGTTTGGGAAGGGGGCGCCGGGGGAGCTGTTTTTT. V gene TRBV2 combines with J gene TRBJ2-2; TRBD1 agrees at 7 bases. The CDR3 sequence is 16 residues long. The J segment lost 8 bases and the V segment lost 4 bases, leaving 13 bases of the junction unmatched. CDR1 is SNHLY, CDR2 FYNNEI, per germline.

As for this clone: Its ends do not fully match the called genes, so a read error is possible. The chain couples TRBV15 to TRBJ1-1; D possibly corresponds to TRBD1 (5 bases). The CDR3 is 13 amino acids. In germline, CDR1 is LNHNV, CDR2 YYDKDF (reference sequence). For the CDR3, the DNA is TGTGCCACCAGCGGAGACAGGAACACTGAAGCTTTCTTT. It specifies CATSGDRNTEAFF.

Only one count was recorded for this clone. The gene calls are TRBV7-3 and TRBJ2-5, with TRBD2 identical over 13 bases. V gave up 1 base and J gave up 2 bases; unmatched junction bases: 25. The CDR3 extends over 24 amino acids. Germline-derived CDR1 and CDR2 are SGHTA and FQGTGA. The CDR3 DNA follows: TGTGCCAGCAGCTTAAGGGGCCCTCGAGGACACCACGGACTAGCGGGAGAGACTCAAGAGACCCAGTACTTC. Amino acid sequence: CASSLRGPRGHHGLAGETQETQYF. Together with reference TRBV7-3 and TRBJ2-5, the CDR3 gives the full variable domain: GAGVSQTPSNKVTEKGKYVELRCDPISGHTALYWYRQSLGQGPEFLIYFQGTGAADDSGLPNDRFFAVRPEGSVSTLKIQRTERGDSAVYLCASSLRGPRGHHGLAGETQETQYFGPGTRLLVL.

The chain is built from TRBV28 and TRBJ2-1; D is perhaps TRBD1 (7 bases). The germline V and J ends were trimmed by 4 bases and 4 bases, with 20 bases remaining between them. Germline CDR1 and CDR2: MDHEN and SYDVKM. CDR3 length equals 17 residues. The CDR3 DNA reads as TGTGCCAGCAGTTCATCCTCGGAGGGGGCGGGGTACAATGAGCAGTTCTTC. Protein: CASSSSSEGAGYNEQFF.

The genes are TRBV7-6 and TRBJ1-1; TRBD1 agrees at 7 bases. Germline V gene sequence: CDR1 SGHVS, CDR2 FNYEAQ. V lost 5 bases and J lost 1; bases outside the gene matches: 16. The CDR3 runs 18 residues. The CDR3 DNA reads as TGTGCCAGCAGCCTCTTCCAAGGGGGCCGGGCTGAGAACACTGAAGCTTTCTTT. Translated: CASSLFQGGRAENTEAFF.

The rearrangement links TRBV18 to TRBJ2-1, with 9 bases fitting TRBD2. This CDR3 is 15 amino acids long. The germline V gene has CDR1 KGHSH and CDR2 LQKENI. Trimming at V came to 4 bases and at J to 8 bases, leaving 9 bases not matched to a gene. CDR3 coding DNA: TGTGCCAGCTCACGCCTCGCGGGAGGGTACGATGAGCAGTTCTTC. It specifies CASSRLAGGYDEQFF.

The CDR3 reads CASSVGGGGAGETQYF. CDR3 nucleotide sequence: TGTGCCAGCAGCGTAGGGGGCGGGGGGGCAGGAGAGACCCAGTACTTC. The genes are TRBV9 and TRBJ2-5, with 9 bases fitting TRBD2. Trimming cost V 0 bases and J 4 bases; bases outside gene matches: 7. The germline CDR1 and CDR2 sequences are SGDLS and YYNGEE. This CDR3 has 16 residues.

The V call is TRBV30, the J call TRBJ1-2; no clear D gene. V gave up 0 bases and J gave up 5 bases, with 7 bases separating them. CDR3 length: 12 amino acids. The germline gives CDR1 GTSNPN, CDR2 SVGIG (reference sequence). CDR3 in DNA: TGTGCCTGGAGTGTTTCGGTTTATGGCTACACCTTC. Translation: CAWSVSVYGYTF.

The rearrangement uses TRBV19 and TRBJ1-5; D remains ambiguous. Trimming left V 8 bases short and J 1 base short, with 15 bases between. Germline loops: CDR1 LNHDA, CDR2 SQIVND (reference sequence). The CDR3 is 15 amino acids. The CDR3 here is CASWKALTSNQPQHF. The CDR3 nucleotides read TGTGCCAGTTGGAAGGCCTTGACAAGCAATCAGCCCCAGCATTTT. The complete variable domain, with remaining parts taken from reference TRBV19 and TRBJ1-5, reads DGGITQSPKYLFRKEGQNVTLSCEQNLNHDAMYWYRQDPGQGLRLIYYSQIVNDFQKGDIAEGYSVSREKKESFPLTVTSAQKNPTAFYLCASWKALTSNQPQHFGDGTRLSIL.

This sequence joins TRBV5-1 and TRBJ2-7, with 8 bases fitting TRBD2. CDR3 length: 15 amino acids. The ends lost 4 bases at V and 4 bases at J; junction bases unmatched: 10. Germline V CDR1 and CDR2: SGHRS, YFSETQ. Here the CDR3 reads CASSEVSGGRYEQYF. The CDR3 nucleotides read TGCGCCAGCAGCGAGGTCAGCGGGGGAAGATACGAGCAGTACTTC.

The chain joins TRBV30 to TRBJ1-3, with D perhaps TRBD1 (5 bases). This CDR3 comprises 14 residues. In germline, CDR1 is GTSNPN, CDR2 SVGIG (reference sequence). Trimming removed 2 bases at V and 3 bases at J, with 11 bases between. CDR3 sequence: CAWSPTVYGNTIYF. The CDR3 nucleotides are TGTGCCTGGAGTCCGACAGTCTATGGAAACACCATATATTTT.

The chain couples TRBV5-4 to TRBJ1-6, with D possibly matching TRBD1 (6 bases). Between the trimmed V and J ends, which lost 0 bases and 4 bases, there was a span of 8 bases. Germline V gene data show CDR1 as SGHNT and CDR2 as YYREEE (reference sequence). There are 15 residues in the CDR3. CDR3 sequence: CASSLGGQYNSPLHF. The DNA of the CDR3 is TGTGCCAGCAGCTTGGGTGGACAGTATAATTCACCCCTCCACTTT. Variable domain in full (rest from reference TRBV5-4 and TRBJ1-6): ETGVTQSPTHLIKTRGQQVTLRCSSQSGHNTVSWYQQALGQGPQFIFQYYREEENGRGNFPPRFSGLQFPNYSSELNVNALELDDSALYLCASSLGGQYNSPLHFGNGTRLTVT.

The table lists this clone with a few counts. V is TRBV7-2 and J is TRBJ1-2; 10 nucleotides line up with TRBD1. Looked up from germline, CDR1 is SGHTA and CDR2 is FQGNSA. Unmatched junction bases numbered 6, after V lost 4 bases and J lost 7 bases. The CDR3 totals 14 residues. CDR3 sequence: CASSSPDRGGGYTF. CDR3 nucleotide sequence: TGTGCCAGCAGCTCCCCGGACAGGGGGGGTGGCTACACCTTC.

This clone was detected only a few times. This chain uses TRBV2 with TRBJ2-3; 11 bases map to TRBD2. The CDR3 has 17 residues. The germline V gene encodes CDR1 SNHLY and CDR2 FYNNEI. J was trimmed by 0 bases and V by 6 bases; bases with no gene match: 8. The CDR3, as DNA: TGTGCCAGCAGGGGACTAGCGGTGTTCTCTAGCACAGATACGCAGTATTTT. Protein: CASRGLAVFSSTDTQYF.

This clone turned up a few times. This chain uses TRBV28 with TRBJ1-3; 9 nucleotides align to TRBD1. CDR1 is MDHEN and CDR2 is SYDVKM in the germline V gene. With 7 bases clipped from V and 7 bases from J, the junction kept 11 bases outside the gene matches. The CDR3 covers 15 residues. The CDR3 nucleotides read TGTGCCAGCACCTCTTCCGGGACAGGGAGGAACACCATATATTTT. Encoded protein: CASTSSGTGRNTIYF.

The chain combines TRBV18 with TRBJ1-1; D is undetermined. Germline loops: CDR1 KGHSH, CDR2 LQKENI. With 5 bases removed from V and 2 bases from J, the gap between germline ends came to 12 bases. The CDR3 loop spans 14 amino acids. This CDR3 is CASSLTASNTEAFF. CDR3 DNA sequence: TGTGCCAGCTCATTAACAGCCTCAAACACTGAAGCTTTCTTT.

The V gene is TRBV27, the J gene TRBJ2-5; 7 bases are shared with TRBD1. The CDR3 sequence is 14 residues long. CDR1 and CDR2 from the germline V gene are MNHEY and SMNVEV (reference sequence). The ends lost 6 bases at V and 2 bases at J; junction bases unmatched: 6. The CDR3 loop reads CASSYGTAQETQYF. In nucleotides, the CDR3 is TGTGCCAGCAGCTATGGGACAGCGCAAGAGACCCAGTACTTC.

The chain uses TRBV6-1 and TRBJ1-1; D is unresolved. CDR1 and CDR2 (germline): MNHNS, SASEGT. Trimming took 8 bases from V and 1 from J, leaving 8 bases between them. This CDR3 is 12 amino acids long. Written as DNA, the CDR3 is TGTGCCAGCCATTGGGCGAACACTGAAGCTTTCTTT. Translation gives CASHWANTEAFF.

This chain joins TRBV19 and TRBJ1-1; D is possibly TRBD1 (5 bases). Trimming removed 5 bases at V and 1 base at J, with 17 bases between. CDR1 is LNHDA, CDR2 SQIVND, per germline (reference sequence). The CDR3 runs 16 residues. CDR3 nucleotides: TGTGCCAGTAGTCTCTTCGGCGGGGCCGCGAACACTGAAGCTTTCTTT. It specifies CASSLFGGAANTEAFF. The full variable domain, rest sourced from reference TRBV19 and TRBJ1-1, is DGGITQSPKYLFRKEGQNVTLSCEQNLNHDAMYWYRQDPGQGLRLIYYSQIVNDFQKGDIAEGYSVSREKKESFPLTVTSAQKNPTAFYLCASSLFGGAANTEAFFGQGTRLTVV.

The V and J genes are TRBV2 and TRBJ1-1, with a tentative D call TRBD1 (6 bases). Trimming took 9 bases from V and 5 from J, leaving 10 bases between them. This CDR3 has 11 amino acids. Germline V gives CDR1 SNHLY, CDR2 FYNNEI. Here the CDR3 DNA reads TGTGCCAGAACCCAGGGGACTGAAGCTTTCTTT. Encoded protein: CARTQGTEAFF.

The count of this clone is one. The rearrangement links TRBV4-1 to TRBJ2-3, with D tentatively TRBD1 (6 bases). This CDR3 contains 16 residues. V was clipped by 1 base and J by 2 bases, with 13 bases between them. Germline lookup yields CDR1 MGHRA and CDR2 YSYEKL. The CDR3: CASSQGSGHLTDTQYF. In DNA form, the CDR3 reads TGCGCCAGCAGCCAAGGTTCGGGACACCTCACAGATACGCAGTATTTT.

The V call is TRBV19, the J call TRBJ1-6, with 8 bases that match TRBD1. V was pared by 4 bases and J by 8 bases, with 4 bases of the junction left unmatched. Per the germline V gene, CDR1 is LNHDA and CDR2 is SQIVND (reference sequence). This CDR3 is 14 amino acids long. In DNA form, the CDR3 reads TGTGCCAGTAGTACGGGACAGGTGGATTCACCCCTCCACTTT. Translation: CASSTGQVDSPLHF.

This clone was observed a handful of times. The V gene is TRBV28, the J gene TRBJ2-7; perhaps TRBD1 as D (6 bases). The CDR3 runs to 18 residues. Trimming removed 5 bases at V and 6 bases at J, with 29 bases between. Germline V gene sequence: CDR1 MDHEN, CDR2 SYDVKM. CDR3 bases: TGTGCCAGCAGTCCACCCCGTGACAGGAAGTTCCCTCCCTCCGAGCAGTACTTC. Protein: CASSPPRDRKFPPSEQYF. Complete variable domain (other parts from reference TRBV28 and TRBJ2-7): DVKVTQSSRYLVKRTGEKVFLECVQDMDHENMFWYRQDPGLGLRLIYFSYDVKMKEKGDIPEGYSVSREKKERFSLILESASTNQTSMYLCASSPPRDRKFPPSEQYFGPGTRLTVT.

The V call is TRBV5-1, the J call TRBJ1-1; 11 bases line up with TRBD1. The CDR3 is made up of 15 amino acids. V trimming: 4 bases; J trimming: 6 bases; junction bases outside the gene matches: 8. Germline CDR1 is SGHRS and CDR2 is YFSETQ. CDR3 DNA sequence: TGCGCCAGCAGCCTGGGACAGGGGGGTAACGCTGAAGCTTTCTTT. It yields the protein CASSLGQGGNAEAFF.

This clone was seen a few times. V usage is TRBV28 and J usage is TRBJ2-3, with D maybe TRBD1 (5 bases). Trimming cost V 6 bases and J 2 bases, with 12 bases left between them. Germline CDR1 is MDHEN and CDR2 is SYDVKM. CDR3 length: 14 amino acids. The CDR3 sequence is CASRSRQYTDTQYF. CDR3 bases: TGTGCCAGCAGGTCTAGACAGTACACAGATACGCAGTATTTT.

The count of this clone is one. CDR3 loop: CASSIVGTGTENTEAFF. In DNA, the CDR3 is TGTGCCAGTAGTATAGTGGGGACAGGGACAGAGAACACTGAAGCTTTCTTT. This sequence joins TRBV19 and TRBJ1-1; 9 positions match TRBD1. This CDR3 has 17 residues. Germline CDR1 LNHDA, CDR2 SQIVND (reference sequence). With V trimmed by 1 base and J by 1 base, 7 bases remained unmatched.

V and J are TRBV18 and TRBJ2-3; 9 bases match TRBD2. The CDR3 is 15 residues long. The germline V gene has CDR1 KGHSH and CDR2 LQKENI. Trimming at V came to 6 bases and at J to 5 bases, leaving 9 bases not matched to a gene. The CDR3 reads CASSLSGGQGDTQYF. The CDR3 DNA sequence: TGTGCCAGCTCGCTGAGCGGGGGGCAGGGAGATACGCAGTATTTT.

This sequence joins TRBV5-1 and TRBJ2-1, with 11 bases matching TRBD2. The CDR3 extends over 20 amino acids. CDR1 and CDR2 from the germline V gene are SGHRS and YFSETQ. V shed 2 bases, J shed 9 bases, and the junction held 22 bases outside the gene matches. CDR3 coding DNA: TGCGCCAGCAGCTTATCCCCCGGATTAGCGGGGGGGCCCGTTAACACTGAGCAGTTCTTC. Amino acids: CASSLSPGLAGGPVNTEQFF.

The CDR3: CASSESGGEGYTF. CDR3 nucleotides: TGTGCCAGCAGTGAATCAGGGGGCGAGGGCTACACCTTC. V usage is TRBV25-1 and J usage is TRBJ1-2; 8 bases align to TRBD1. J was trimmed by 8 bases and V by 1 base; bases with no gene match: 3. This CDR3 spans 13 amino acids. Per germline, CDR1 MGHDK and CDR2 SYGVNS.